These 7 T cell receptor beta chains were all obtained from the same sample, sequenced in a study of blood T cells in healthy people across ages. Alongside a J-beta primer mix, a sample-barcoded 5' primer served in a second PCR lasting about 6 to 12 cycles. One entry per CDR3 protein, called by TCRdb with MiXCR from the 5' RACE reads. The data contain 980,000 or so distinct CDR3 sequences, 40% to 60% of them singletons. The sequenced sample was blood. Receptor source: a man aged 25 to 40 in good health.

The V and J genes are TRBV5-1 and TRBJ2-3; D gene unclear. The length of the CDR3 is 14 residues. Germline values: CDR1 SGHRS, CDR2 YFSETQ. V dropped 4 bases and J dropped 6 bases, with 15 bases sitting between them. The CDR3 loop is CASSPPARTDTQYF. The DNA for the CDR3 is TGCGCCAGCAGCCCCCCCGCGAGGACGGATACGCAGTATTTT.

Only a few counts were recorded for this clonotype. The J gene is TRBJ2-7, the V gene TRBV7-8; D is unresolved. The CDR3 extends over 15 amino acids. Trimming shortened V by 1 base and J by 3 bases, and 13 bases separated the two germline ends. From germline, CDR1 is SGHVS and CDR2 FQNEAQ. CDR3 DNA: TGTGCCAGCAGCTTAGGCGTTGAGGAAATCTACGAGCAGTACTTC. It translates to CASSLGVEEIYEQYF.

The V call is TRBV7-2, the J call TRBJ1-1, with unresolved D. Germline V gene lookup returns CDR1 SGHTA and CDR2 FQGNSA. CDR3 size: 12 residues. Deletions cut 4 bases from V and 6 bases from J, with 9 bases between. The CDR3 reads CASSWPSAEAFF. For the CDR3, the DNA is TGTGCCAGCAGCTGGCCGTCTGCTGAAGCTTTCTTT.

This chain connects TRBV7-3 to TRBJ2-3; 9 bases are a match to TRBD2. V shed 1 base and J 8 bases; nucleotides not matched to a gene: 7. From germline, CDR1 is SGHTA and CDR2 FQGTGA. This CDR3 spans 15 amino acids. The CDR3 nucleotides read TGTGCCAGCAGCTTAAGCGGGGGGGCCTCCGGTACGCAGTATTTT. Translating it yields CASSLSGGASGTQYF.

This chain uses TRBV5-1 with TRBJ2-5; tentatively, D is TRBD1 (6 bases). The V end lost 2 bases, the J end lost 7 bases, and 15 bases lay between the germline ends. The CDR3 runs to 14 residues. Germline CDR1 SGHRS, CDR2 YFSETQ. In DNA, the CDR3 is TGCGCCAGCAGCTTACGACAGGAGTCTGGGACCCAGTACTTC. Residues: CASSLRQESGTQYF. The entire variable domain, with the rest obtained from reference TRBV5-1 and TRBJ2-5, is as follows: KAGVTQTPRYLIKTRGQQVTLSCSPISGHRSVSWYQQTPGQGLQFLFEYFSETQRNKGNFPGRFSGRQFSNSRSEMNVSTLELGDSALYLCASSLRQESGTQYFGPGTRLLVL.

The chain links TRBV12-5 to TRBJ2-1; a possible D gene is TRBD2 (7 bases). The germline CDR1 and CDR2 sequences are LGHNT and FRNRAP. The CDR3 runs to 15 residues. V lost 3 bases to trimming and J lost 9 bases, with 18 bases between them. This CDR3 is CASGFGGAGKGEQFF. As DNA, the CDR3 is TGTGCTAGTGGTTTTGGGGGGGCAGGTAAGGGTGAGCAGTTCTTC.

The chain employs TRBV7-2 and TRBJ2-3; 8 bases map to TRBD1. The germline V gene has CDR1 SGHTA and CDR2 FQGNSA. Trimming removed 4 bases from V and 2 bases from J; junction bases left unmatched: 8. The CDR3 is 16 residues long. CDR3 region: CASSSKGQVFTDTQYF. The CDR3 nucleotides are TGTGCCAGCAGCTCGAAGGGACAGGTTTTCACAGATACGCAGTATTTT.